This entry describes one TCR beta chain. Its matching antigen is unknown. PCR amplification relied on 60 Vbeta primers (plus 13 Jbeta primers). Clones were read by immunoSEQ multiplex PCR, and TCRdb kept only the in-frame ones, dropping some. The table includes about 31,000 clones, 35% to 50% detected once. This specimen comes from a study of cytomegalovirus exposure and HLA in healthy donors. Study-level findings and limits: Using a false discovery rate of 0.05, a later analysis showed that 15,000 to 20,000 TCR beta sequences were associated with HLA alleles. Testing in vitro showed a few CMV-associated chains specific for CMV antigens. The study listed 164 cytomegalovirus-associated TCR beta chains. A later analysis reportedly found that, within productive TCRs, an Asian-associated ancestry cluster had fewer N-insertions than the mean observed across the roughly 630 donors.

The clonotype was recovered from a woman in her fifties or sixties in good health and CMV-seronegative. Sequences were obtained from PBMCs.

CDR3 loop: CASSLQAAVSDSSYNEQFF. The CDR3 DNA reads TGTGCCAGCAGTTTACAGGCCGCGGTGTCAGACAGCTCCTACAATGAGCAGTTCTTC. The genes are TRBV27 and TRBJ2-1; a weak D match, TRBD1 (5 bases). Trimming removed 2 bases from V and 0 bases from J, with 20 bases in between. Germline V lookup: CDR1 MNHEY, CDR2 SMNVEV (reference sequence). CDR3 length: 19 amino acids.